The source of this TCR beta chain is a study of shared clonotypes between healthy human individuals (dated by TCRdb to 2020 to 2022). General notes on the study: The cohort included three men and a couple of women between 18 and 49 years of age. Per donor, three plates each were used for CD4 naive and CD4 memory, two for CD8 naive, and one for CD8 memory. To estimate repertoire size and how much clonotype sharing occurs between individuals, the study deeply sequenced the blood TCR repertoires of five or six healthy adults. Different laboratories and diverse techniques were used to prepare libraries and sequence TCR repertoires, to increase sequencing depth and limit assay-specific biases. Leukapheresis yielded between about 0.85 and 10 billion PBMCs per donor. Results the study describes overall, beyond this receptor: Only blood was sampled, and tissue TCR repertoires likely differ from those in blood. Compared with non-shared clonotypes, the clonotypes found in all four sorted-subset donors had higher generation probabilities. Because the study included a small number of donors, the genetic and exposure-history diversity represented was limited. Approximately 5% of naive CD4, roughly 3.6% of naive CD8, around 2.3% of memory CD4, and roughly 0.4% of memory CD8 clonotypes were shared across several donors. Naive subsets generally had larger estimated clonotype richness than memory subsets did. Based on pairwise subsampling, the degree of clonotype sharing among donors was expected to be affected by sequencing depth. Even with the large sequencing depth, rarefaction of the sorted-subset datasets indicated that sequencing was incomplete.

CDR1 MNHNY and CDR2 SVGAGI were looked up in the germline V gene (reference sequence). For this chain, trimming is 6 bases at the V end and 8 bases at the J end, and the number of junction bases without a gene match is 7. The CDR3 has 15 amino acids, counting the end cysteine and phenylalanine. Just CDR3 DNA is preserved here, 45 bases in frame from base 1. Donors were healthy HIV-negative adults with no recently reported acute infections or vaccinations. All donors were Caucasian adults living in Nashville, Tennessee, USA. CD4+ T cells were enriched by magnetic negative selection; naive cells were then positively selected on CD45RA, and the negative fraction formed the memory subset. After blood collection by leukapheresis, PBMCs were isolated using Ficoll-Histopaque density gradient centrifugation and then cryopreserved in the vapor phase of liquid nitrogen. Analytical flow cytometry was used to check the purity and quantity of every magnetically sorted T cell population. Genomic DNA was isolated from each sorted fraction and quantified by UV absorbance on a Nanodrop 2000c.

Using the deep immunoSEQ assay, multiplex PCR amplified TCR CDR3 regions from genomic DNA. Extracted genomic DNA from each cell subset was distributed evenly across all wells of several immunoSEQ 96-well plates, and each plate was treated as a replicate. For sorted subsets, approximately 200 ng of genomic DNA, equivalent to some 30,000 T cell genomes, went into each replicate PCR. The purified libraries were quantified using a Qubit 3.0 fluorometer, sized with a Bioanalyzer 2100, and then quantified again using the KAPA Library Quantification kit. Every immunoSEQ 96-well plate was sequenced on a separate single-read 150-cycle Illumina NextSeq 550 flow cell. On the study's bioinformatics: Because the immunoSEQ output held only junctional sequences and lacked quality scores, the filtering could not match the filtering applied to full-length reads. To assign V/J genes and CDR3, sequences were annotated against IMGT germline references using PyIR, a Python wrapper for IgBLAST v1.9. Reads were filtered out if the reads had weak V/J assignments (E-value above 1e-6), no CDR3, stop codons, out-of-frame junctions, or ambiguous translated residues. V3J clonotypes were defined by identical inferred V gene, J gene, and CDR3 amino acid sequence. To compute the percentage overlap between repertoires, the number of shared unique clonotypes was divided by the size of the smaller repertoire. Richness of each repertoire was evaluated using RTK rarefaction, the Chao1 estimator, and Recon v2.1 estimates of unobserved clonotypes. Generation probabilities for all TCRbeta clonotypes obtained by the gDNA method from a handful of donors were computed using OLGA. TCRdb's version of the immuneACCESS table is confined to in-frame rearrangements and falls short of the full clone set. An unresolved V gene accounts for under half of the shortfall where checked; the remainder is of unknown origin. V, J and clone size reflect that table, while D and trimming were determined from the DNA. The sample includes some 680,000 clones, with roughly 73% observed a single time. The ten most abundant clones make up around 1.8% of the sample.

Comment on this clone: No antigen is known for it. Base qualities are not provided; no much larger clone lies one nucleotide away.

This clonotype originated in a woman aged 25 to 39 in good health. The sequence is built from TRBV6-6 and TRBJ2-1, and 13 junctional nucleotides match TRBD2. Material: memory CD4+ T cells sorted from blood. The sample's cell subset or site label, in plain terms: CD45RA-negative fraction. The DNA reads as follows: TGTGCCAGCAGCCCAAGGACTAGCGGGAGCTATGAGCAGTTCTTC. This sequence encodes CASSPRTSGSYEQFF.